These T cell receptor beta chains were read from a single sample in a study of T cells in localized non-small cell lung cancer. Produced via immunoSEQ multiplex PCR; TCRdb's table is partial and in-frame only. The repertoire consists of tens of thousands of clones, with around 84% occurring once and the leading ten covering roughly 9%. Here the sequenced sample was peripheral blood, taken before any cancer treatment. These TCRs come from a female donor over 55 with stage I lung adenocarcinoma. CDR3s include the opening cysteine and the closing phenylalanine or tryptophan. The D gene is left open where the match is weak. The size entry is marked missing in some rows and otherwise reads once, few, many or a size class.

>TRBV11-2|-|TRBD1|TRBJ1-1
CASSPRTGITEAFF
TGTGCCAGCAGCCCCCGGACAGGGATCACTGAAGCTTTCTTT
>TRBV19|-|-|TRBJ2-7
CASTGQNYEQYF
TGTGCCAGTACCGGACAGAACTACGAGCAGTACTTC
>TRBV9|-|-|TRBJ2-1
CASSVGGNSYNEQFF
TGTGCCAGCAGCGTCGGGGGCAATTCCTACAATGAGCAGTTCTTC
>TRBV7-8|-|TRBD1|TRBJ2-7
CASSYGGGFSGQGTYEQYF
TGTGCCAGCAGCTACGGTGGCGGTTTTTCGGGACAGGGGACTTACGAGCAGTACTTC
>TRBV2|-|TRBD1|TRBJ2-7
CASRGSSTGYYEQYF
TGTGCCAGCAGGGGCTCCTCGACAGGGTACTACGAGCAGTACTTC
>TRBV10-3|-|-|TRBJ1-5
CAISSVSNQPQHF
TGTGCCATCAGTTCGGTTAGCAATCAGCCCCAGCATTTT
>TRBV11-1|-|-|TRBJ2-5
CASGVQETQYF
TGTGCCAGCGGGGTTCAAGAGACCCAGTACTTC
>TRBV6-5|-|-|TRBJ2-3
CASSGGQTSTDTQYF
TGTGCCAGCAGTGGCGGACAGACTAGCACAGATACGCAGTATTTT
>TRBV6-1|-|-|TRBJ2-7
CASSANWGSYEQYF
TGTGCCAGCAGTGCGAACTGGGGTTCCTACGAGCAGTACTTC
>TRBV2|-|TRBD1|TRBJ1-2
CASNRQGIGQANYGYTF
TGTGCCAGTAATAGACAGGGCATAGGGCAAGCTAACTATGGCTACACCTTC
>TRBV6-1|-|TRBD2|TRBJ2-7
CASSLAGDEQYF
TGTGCCAGCAGCCTAGCGGGAGACGAGCAGTACTTC
>TRBV30|-|-|TRBJ1-2
CAWRKSLNYGYTF
TGTGCCTGGAGAAAATCCTTGAACTATGGCTACACCTTC
>TRBV12-5|few|TRBD1|TRBJ1-6
CASGLPGQGGSPLHF
TGTGCTAGTGGCCTACCGGGACAGGGAGGCTCACCCCTCCACTTT
>TRBV11-2|-|TRBD2|TRBJ2-5
CASSLGRGRAVVGRETQYF
TGTGCCAGCAGCTTAGGACGCGGGAGGGCCGTGGTTGGAAGAGAGACCCAGTACTTC
>TRBV7-2|-|TRBD2|TRBJ2-1
CASSPRSGGSNEQFF
TGTGCCAGCAGCCCAAGGAGCGGGGGCAGCAATGAGCAGTTCTTC
>TRBV11-2|-|TRBD1|TRBJ1-4
CASSLNSGGINEKLFF
TGTGCCAGCAGCTTGAACTCAGGGGGTATTAATGAAAAACTGTTTTTT
>TRBV5-4|-|TRBD1|TRBJ2-1
CASSPEGQGFGEQFF
TGTGCCAGCAGCCCGGAGGGACAGGGATTTGGGGAGCAGTTCTTC
>TRBV30|-|-|TRBJ1-6
CAWSVEGINSPLHF
TGTGCCTGGAGTGTGGAGGGTATTAATTCACCCCTCCACTTT